One and the same sample provided the 6 T cell receptor beta chains below, sequenced in a study of high-grade serous ovarian cancer treatment subgroups. The tumor samples were collected prior to definitive surgery or chemotherapy. Profiling relied on immunoSEQ multiplex PCR, and the TCRdb table lists in-frame clones only, not all of them. The repertoire holds about 4,900 clones, with under 80% as singletons. Sequenced material: tumor tissue. Source of these receptors: a human donor with high-grade serous ovarian cancer.

The CDR3 region has the DNA TGTGCCAGCAGCTTCTCCCCGGGGCCAGAGACCCAGTACTTC. It encodes CASSFSPGPETQYF. The chain recombines TRBV7-2 with TRBJ2-5, with D tentatively TRBD1 or TRBD2 (5 bases each). The CDR3 runs to 14 residues. The ends were cut back, 3 bases at V and 4 bases at J, with 12 bases in the middle. Germline-derived CDR1 and CDR2 are SGHTA and FQGNSA.

The rearrangement uses TRBV27 and TRBJ2-7; D tentatively reads TRBD1 or TRBD2 (5 bases each). Germline CDR1 reads MNHEY; CDR2 reads SMNVEV (reference sequence). Trimming took off 6 bases at V and 2 bases at J, with 14 bases between the two ends. The CDR3 runs to 14 residues. DNA for the CDR3: TGTGCCAGCAGGACCGGGACCTCGGCCTACGAGCAGTACTTC. Its translation: CASRTGTSAYEQYF.

V and J are TRBV19 and TRBJ2-1; 9 bases are shared with TRBD2. Germline V gene lookup returns CDR1 LNHDA and CDR2 SQIVND (reference sequence). V shed 3 bases, J shed 6 bases, and the junction held 12 bases outside the gene matches. This CDR3 has 17 residues. In DNA, the CDR3 is TGTGCCAGTAGTATGCTCCCCGGGACTAGCCGACCCAATGAGCAGTTCTTC. It translates to CASSMLPGTSRPNEQFF.

The rearrangement uses TRBV28 and TRBJ1-2; the D is unclear. V shed 1 base and J shed 4 bases, with 4 bases lying between them. The CDR3 has 12 residues. Germline loops: CDR1 MDHEN, CDR2 SYDVKM. The CDR3 DNA sequence: TGTGCCAGCAGTTTATCTTTCTATGGCTACACCTTC. Translating gives CASSLSFYGYTF.

V is TRBV5-1 and J is TRBJ2-3, with TRBD2 matching 7 bases. V trimming: 3 bases; J trimming: 3 bases; junction bases outside the gene matches: 7. Germline V gene data show CDR1 as SGHRS and CDR2 as YFSETQ. The CDR3 runs 15 residues. CDR3 region: CASSYLAGETDTQYF. The CDR3 nucleotides are TGCGCCAGCAGCTATCTGGCGGGAGAGACAGATACGCAGTATTTT.

This rearrangement joins TRBV14 to TRBJ2-3, with D perhaps TRBD1 (6 bases). The CDR3 is 17 amino acids. In germline, CDR1 is SGHDN, CDR2 FVKESK. V was shortened by 0 bases and J by 0 bases, with 13 bases between the two germline ends. The CDR3 loop is CASSQDGDTYSTDTQYF. Written as DNA, the CDR3 is TGTGCCAGCAGCCAAGATGGGGACACTTATAGCACAGATACGCAGTATTTT.